Below, 6 T cell receptor beta chains from the same sample are listed, as sequenced in a study of shared clonotypes between healthy human individuals. This table comes from immunoSEQ multiplex PCR, and its TCRdb copy is limited to in-frame clones, with some not included. The data hold roughly 1,000,000 clones, with around 78% observed a single time. What was sequenced was memory CD4+ T cells from PBMCs. Noted subset: CD45RA-negative fraction. The receptors stem from a man aged 18 to 29 in good health. Some clones in this sample may be carry-over from other donors' samples.

V is TRBV5-1 and J is TRBJ1-2; D remains ambiguous. Germline V gene data show CDR1 as SGHRS and CDR2 as YFSETQ. Trimming took 4 bases from V and 5 from J, leaving 15 bases between them. This CDR3 comprises 14 residues. CDR3 bases: TGCGCCAGCAGCAGTGGATCACCTGATTATGGCTACACCTTC. It codes for CASSSGSPDYGYTF.

The rearrangement links TRBV11-1 to TRBJ1-1; a weak D match, TRBD1 (5 bases). CDR3 length equals 17 residues. CDR1 and CDR2 (germline): SGHAT, FQDESV (reference sequence). V lost 3 bases and J lost 1, with 18 bases in between. CDR3 protein: CASSLGSRVVPNTEAFF. CDR3 in DNA: TGTGCCAGCAGCTTGGGGAGCAGGGTGGTCCCGAACACTGAAGCTTTCTTT.

The chain has TRBV7-3 and TRBJ2-3; 8 nucleotides agree with TRBD2. The length of the CDR3 is 16 residues. The trim removed 5 bases at V and 1 base at J, leaving 8 bases unmatched. The germline CDR1 and CDR2 sequences are SGHTA and FQGTGA. DNA of the CDR3: TGTGCCAGCAGCCCCATAGCGGGATTGGGCACAGATACGCAGTATTTT. Its protein is CASSPIAGLGTDTQYF.

This clone was detected a few times. The chain combines TRBV5-1 with TRBJ1-5, with D perhaps matching TRBD1 (5 bases). Germline V lookup: CDR1 SGHRS, CDR2 YFSETQ. V lost 1 base to trimming and J lost 5 bases, with 10 bases between them. CDR3 length: 14 amino acids. Here the CDR3 reads CASSLRSGDQPQHF. Here the CDR3 DNA reads TGCGCCAGCAGCTTGCGGTCGGGGGATCAGCCCCAGCATTTT.

This chain links TRBV28 with TRBJ2-7; TRBD2 might be the D (6 bases). Germline CDR1 MDHEN, CDR2 SYDVKM. The CDR3 length is 14 residues. V lost 7 bases and J lost 3, with 16 bases in between. CDR3 coding DNA: TGTGCCAGCACCCGGGGGATAGACAGCTACGAGCAGTACTTC. This translates into CASTRGIDSYEQYF.

This chain links TRBV5-4 with TRBJ2-2, with TRBD2 matching 12 bases. CDR3 length: 17 amino acids. The germline V gene encodes CDR1 SGHNT and CDR2 YYREEE (reference sequence). Germline trimming cut 9 bases from V and 6 bases from J; bases unmatched to any gene: 15. DNA for the CDR3: TGTGCCACCTTGCCGGAGAGCCTAGCGGGAGGGCCCGGGGAGCTGTTTTTT. Translated, it gives CATLPESLAGGPGELFF.